This T cell receptor beta chain was sequenced in a study of blood T cell repertoires in COVID-19. The wider study: COVID-19 samples, acute and convalescent, were from the United States, Italy and Spain.

Assay: immunoSEQ multiplex PCR; the TCRdb copy retains only in-frame clones and omits some. Found here are over 100,000 clones, roughly 88% of them singletons; the top ten hold approximately 0.75%. J lost 0 bases, V lost 4 bases, and 2 bases had no gene match. CDR1 and CDR2 from the germline V gene are SGHNT and YYREEE (reference sequence). This CDR3 has 14 amino acids. Material for sequencing was peripheral blood. The chain links TRBV5-4 to TRBJ2-3; 7 nucleotides agree with TRBD1. The sequence was obtained from a woman between 65 and 79 years old with acute or convalescent COVID-19. The CDR3 loop is CASSLTGSTDTQYF. The CDR3 coding sequence is TGTGCCAGCAGCCTGACAGGGAGCACAGATACGCAGTATTTT.